A selection of T cell receptor beta chains follows, all from one sample in a study of blood T cell repertoires in COVID-19. Data came from immunoSEQ multiplex PCR; TCRdb stores just in-frame clones and leaves some out. The table has fewer than 85,000 clones, roughly 88% seen once. Sample: peripheral blood. These receptors were obtained from a man between 45 and 60 years old with active COVID-19. Both conserved end residues are part of each CDR3. The D gene is left open where the match is weak. Clone size is not always given. Where it is, it says once, few, many or a class for expanded clones.

CDR3aa: CASSPPGQGARPQHF
CDR3nt: TGTGCCAGCAGCCCTCCGGGACAGGGGGCAAGACCCCAGCATTTT
v_gene: TRBV7-9
abundance: few
j_gene: TRBJ1-5
d_gene: TRBD1

CDR3aa: CASSLAPAYNEQFF
CDR3nt: TGTGCCAGCAGCTTGGCCCCTGCCTACAATGAGCAGTTCTTC
v_gene: TRBV7-2
abundance: -
j_gene: TRBJ2-1
d_gene: -

CDR3aa: CASTRTPLTGNGNTIYF
CDR3nt: TGTGCCAGCACCCGAACTCCCTTGACAGGGAATGGAAACACCATATATTTT
v_gene: TRBV5-5
abundance: -
j_gene: TRBJ1-3
d_gene: TRBD1

CDR3aa: CSVERTGVSEQYF
CDR3nt: TGCAGCGTTGAGAGGACAGGGGTGAGCGAGCAGTACTTC
v_gene: TRBV29-1
abundance: -
j_gene: TRBJ2-7
d_gene: TRBD1

CDR3aa: CASSLRVGQGQFF
CDR3nt: TGTGCCAGCAGTTTACGGGTCGGGCAGGGGCAGTTCTTC
v_gene: TRBV12-3/TRBV12-4
abundance: -
j_gene: TRBJ2-1
d_gene: -

CDR3aa: CASSPFPLRRGGNTIYF
CDR3nt: TGTGCCAGCAGTCCCTTTCCTCTTAGGAGAGGCGGAAACACCATATATTTT
v_gene: TRBV27
abundance: once
j_gene: TRBJ1-3
d_gene: -

CDR3aa: CASSPGQNTGELFF
CDR3nt: TGTGCCAGCAGCCCCGGACAGAACACCGGGGAGCTGTTTTTT
v_gene: TRBV7-7
abundance: -
j_gene: TRBJ2-2
d_gene: -

CDR3aa: CAWSVQIAGVQFF
CDR3nt: TGTGCCTGGAGTGTACAGATAGCGGGGGTGCAGTTCTTC
v_gene: TRBV30
abundance: -
j_gene: TRBJ2-1
d_gene: TRBD2

CDR3aa: CASSLTGGPNNEQFF
CDR3nt: TGTGCCAGCAGCTTAACGGGGGGGCCAAACAATGAGCAGTTCTTC
v_gene: TRBV7-3
abundance: -
j_gene: TRBJ2-1
d_gene: -

CDR3aa: CASSLTMVNTEAFF
CDR3nt: TGTGCCAGCAGCCTAACGATGGTGAACACTGAAGCTTTCTTT
v_gene: TRBV11-1
abundance: -
j_gene: TRBJ1-1
d_gene: -

CDR3aa: CASSPTGARDGYTF
CDR3nt: TGTGCCAGCAGTCCGACAGGGGCCAGGGATGGCTACACCTTC
v_gene: TRBV11-2
abundance: -
j_gene: TRBJ1-2
d_gene: TRBD1

CDR3aa: CASSYGALQGSYEQYF
CDR3nt: TGTGCCAGCAGTTACGGCGCCCTCCAGGGCTCCTACGAGCAGTACTTC
v_gene: TRBV6-5
abundance: -
j_gene: TRBJ2-7
d_gene: -

CDR3aa: CASSFLGGPETQYF
CDR3nt: TGTGCCAGCAGCTTCCTGGGAGGGCCGGAGACCCAGTACTTC
v_gene: TRBV7-9
abundance: once
j_gene: TRBJ2-5
d_gene: TRBD2

CDR3aa: CASSPRMREPGAGANVLTF
CDR3nt: TGTGCCAGCAGCCCCCGGATGCGGGAGCCCGGGGCTGGGGCCAACGTCCTGACTTTC
v_gene: TRBV7-2
abundance: -
j_gene: TRBJ2-6
d_gene: TRBD2

CDR3aa: CASSLNGAGNQPQHF
CDR3nt: TGTGCCAGCAGTTTAAATGGGGCCGGCAATCAGCCCCAGCATTTT
v_gene: TRBV27
abundance: -
j_gene: TRBJ1-5
d_gene: -

CDR3aa: CASSLDAGQLPNQPQHF
CDR3nt: TGTGCCAGCAGCTTAGATGCGGGGCAGCTCCCAAATCAGCCCCAGCATTTT
v_gene: TRBV7-8
abundance: -
j_gene: TRBJ1-5
d_gene: -

CDR3aa: CASSQARGSRTDTQYF
CDR3nt: TGCGCCAGCAGCCAAGCCAGGGGGAGCCGCACAGATACGCAGTATTTT
v_gene: TRBV4-1
abundance: -
j_gene: TRBJ2-3
d_gene: TRBD1

CDR3aa: CASSERGQGPGNEQFF
CDR3nt: TGTGCCAGCAGCGAACGGGGACAGGGTCCGGGCAATGAGCAGTTCTTC
v_gene: TRBV6-1
abundance: -
j_gene: TRBJ2-1
d_gene: TRBD1

CDR3aa: CASSYRETYEQYF
CDR3nt: TGTGCCAGCTCATACCGGGAGACCTACGAGCAGTACTTC
v_gene: TRBV18
abundance: -
j_gene: TRBJ2-7
d_gene: -

CDR3aa: CASSSLAGTGGTDTQYF
CDR3nt: TGTGCCAGCAGTTCCTTAGCTGGGACAGGAGGCACAGATACGCAGTATTTT
v_gene: TRBV28
abundance: -
j_gene: TRBJ2-3
d_gene: TRBD1

CDR3aa: CASSCWTSGNTGELFF
CDR3nt: TGTGCCAGCAGCTGCTGGACTAGCGGCAACACCGGGGAGCTGTTTTTT
v_gene: TRBV5-7
abundance: few
j_gene: TRBJ2-2
d_gene: TRBD2

CDR3aa: CASSRQLTEAFF
CDR3nt: TGTGCCAGCAGTAGACAGCTCACTGAAGCTTTCTTT
v_gene: TRBV5-4
abundance: -
j_gene: TRBJ1-1
d_gene: -

CDR3aa: CASSLIQGDRPNSPLHF
CDR3nt: TGTGCCAGCAGCTTGATTCAAGGGGACAGGCCCAATTCACCCCTCCACTTT
v_gene: TRBV5-6
abundance: -
j_gene: TRBJ1-6
d_gene: TRBD1

CDR3aa: CASSHTRGLQETQYF
CDR3nt: TGTGCCAGCAGCCACACGAGGGGACTACAAGAGACCCAGTACTTC
v_gene: TRBV4-2
abundance: -
j_gene: TRBJ2-5
d_gene: TRBD2

CDR3aa: CASSFLAGVLNEQFF
CDR3nt: TGCGCCAGCAGCTTTCTAGCGGGAGTTCTAAATGAGCAGTTCTTC
v_gene: TRBV5-1
abundance: -
j_gene: TRBJ2-1
d_gene: TRBD2

CDR3aa: CASSLGPNTEAFF
CDR3nt: TGCGCCAGCAGCTTGGGGCCGAACACTGAAGCTTTCTTT
v_gene: TRBV5-1
abundance: -
j_gene: TRBJ1-1
d_gene: -

CDR3aa: CSVLPGQGGDTEAFF
CDR3nt: TGCAGCGTCCTCCCTGGACAGGGGGGAGATACTGAAGCTTTCTTT
v_gene: TRBV29-1
abundance: -
j_gene: TRBJ1-1
d_gene: TRBD1

CDR3aa: CASSPSGAGLQPYNEQFF
CDR3nt: TGTGCCAGCAGCCCATCAGGGGCAGGTCTGCAACCCTACAATGAGCAGTTCTTC
v_gene: TRBV4-2
abundance: -
j_gene: TRBJ2-1
d_gene: -

CDR3aa: CASSFGTARQETQYF
CDR3nt: TGTGCCAGCAGTTTCGGGACAGCGAGACAAGAGACCCAGTACTTC
v_gene: TRBV28
abundance: -
j_gene: TRBJ2-5
d_gene: TRBD1

CDR3aa: CASTSQGASSGANVLTF
CDR3nt: TGTGCCAGTACCTCACAAGGGGCTAGCTCTGGGGCCAACGTCCTGACTTTC
v_gene: TRBV19
abundance: -
j_gene: TRBJ2-6
d_gene: -

CDR3aa: CASSNRVSGANVLTF
CDR3nt: TGTGCCAGCAGCAACAGGGTCTCTGGGGCCAACGTCCTGACTTTC
v_gene: TRBV7-9
abundance: -
j_gene: TRBJ2-6
d_gene: -

CDR3aa: CASSPGGANYGYTF
CDR3nt: TGTGCCAGCAGCCCCGGGGGGGCTAACTATGGCTACACCTTC
v_gene: TRBV7-2
abundance: -
j_gene: TRBJ1-2
d_gene: -

CDR3aa: CASSPQGTYNQPQHF
CDR3nt: TGTGCCAGCAGCCCGCAGGGGACCTACAATCAGCCCCAGCATTTT
v_gene: TRBV7-8
abundance: once
j_gene: TRBJ1-5
d_gene: -

CDR3aa: CATSDQTGSELGELFF
CDR3nt: TGTGCCACCAGTGACCAAACAGGGTCGGAATTGGGGGAGCTGTTTTTT
v_gene: TRBV24-1
abundance: -
j_gene: TRBJ2-2
d_gene: -

CDR3aa: CASSPNPRGFTGELFF
CDR3nt: TGTGCCAGCAGTCCAAACCCCAGGGGATTCACCGGGGAGCTGTTTTTT
v_gene: TRBV11-3
abundance: -
j_gene: TRBJ2-2
d_gene: -

CDR3aa: CASSTNSNQPQHF
CDR3nt: TGCGCCAGCAGTACAAATAGCAATCAGCCCCAGCATTTT
v_gene: TRBV10-2
abundance: -
j_gene: TRBJ1-5
d_gene: -

CDR3aa: CASSPTGADTGELFF
CDR3nt: TGCGCCAGCAGCCCGACTGGGGCAGACACCGGGGAGCTGTTTTTT
v_gene: TRBV5-1
abundance: -
j_gene: TRBJ2-2
d_gene: -

CDR3aa: CASSKRGGEGSYNSPLHF
CDR3nt: TGTGCCAGCAGCAAACGCGGGGGGGAAGGCTCCTATAATTCACCCCTCCACTTT
v_gene: TRBV21-1
abundance: once
j_gene: TRBJ1-6
d_gene: -

CDR3aa: CASSLGPSGPPQGEQYF
CDR3nt: TGTGCCAGCAGCTTGGGGCCTAGCGGACCGCCTCAAGGTGAGCAGTACTTC
v_gene: TRBV5-5
abundance: -
j_gene: TRBJ2-7
d_gene: TRBD2

CDR3aa: CASSPQGLVAVETQYF
CDR3nt: TGTGCTAGCAGCCCCCAGGGACTAGTCGCAGTTGAGACCCAGTACTTC
v_gene: TRBV7-7
abundance: -
j_gene: TRBJ2-5
d_gene: TRBD2

CDR3aa: CASSLDRGASYEQYF
CDR3nt: TGTGCCAGCAGCTTAGACAGGGGGGCCTCCTACGAGCAGTACTTC
v_gene: TRBV11-2
abundance: -
j_gene: TRBJ2-7
d_gene: -

CDR3aa: CASSLGQGVEAFF
CDR3nt: TGTGCCAGCAGCTTGGGGCAGGGCGTTGAAGCTTTCTTT
v_gene: TRBV5-5
abundance: -
j_gene: TRBJ1-1
d_gene: -

CDR3aa: CASSNVEGAKDGYTF
CDR3nt: TGTGCCAGCAGTAACGTTGAGGGTGCTAAGGATGGCTACACCTTC
v_gene: TRBV6-5
abundance: -
j_gene: TRBJ1-2
d_gene: -

CDR3aa: CASRPGDRGENTQYF
CDR3nt: TGCGCCAGCAGACCAGGGGACAGGGGTGAAAATACGCAGTATTTT
v_gene: TRBV4-3
abundance: few
j_gene: TRBJ2-3
d_gene: TRBD1

CDR3aa: CASSLSGGTNEKLFF
CDR3nt: TGTGCCAGCAGTTTGTCGGGAGGCACTAATGAAAAACTGTTTTTT
v_gene: TRBV28
abundance: -
j_gene: TRBJ1-4
d_gene: -

CDR3aa: CASSDTGVGQPQHF
CDR3nt: TGTGCCAGCAGTGATACAGGGGTCGGACAGCCCCAGCATTTT
v_gene: TRBV2
abundance: -
j_gene: TRBJ1-5
d_gene: TRBD1

CDR3aa: CASSLVGRPTGELFF
CDR3nt: TGTGCCAGCAGCTTGGTCGGGAGACCCACCGGGGAGCTGTTTTTT
v_gene: TRBV7-8
abundance: once
j_gene: TRBJ2-2
d_gene: -

CDR3aa: CASSYRTGVFNEQYF
CDR3nt: TGTGCCAGCAGTTACCGGACAGGGGTTTTCAACGAGCAGTACTTC
v_gene: TRBV6-6
abundance: -
j_gene: TRBJ2-7
d_gene: TRBD1